This TCR beta chain was identified during a study of blood T cell repertoires in COVID-19. Study as a whole: Some COVID-19 samples were acute and others convalescent; all came from the United States, Italy and Spain.

The length of the CDR3 is 16 residues. The V gene lost 7 bases and the J gene lost 4 bases, with 22 bases spanning the gap. Per germline, CDR1 SGHVS and CDR2 FQNEAQ. In the original analysis: Reference gene primer amplification gave estimated nucleated cell counts. Profiled with immunoSEQ multiplex PCR; TCRdb holds only in-frame clones, not every one. V and J calls and clone size are as listed in that table; D and trimming were resolved from the DNA. The repertoire holds hundreds of thousands of clones, with roughly 87% as singletons. The receptor comes from a man aged 55 to 70 who had recovered from COVID-19. V is TRBV7-8 and J is TRBJ2-5; perhaps TRBD2 as D (6 bases). Sequencing was performed on peripheral blood. CDR3 sequence: CASTRGGGGMAETQYF. As DNA, the CDR3 is TGTGCCAGCACCCGAGGTGGTGGGGGGATGGCAGAGACCCAGTACTTC.